Listed here is a single T cell receptor (beta chain). Antigen: not known. This CDR3 contains 15 residues. Losses at the gene ends were 2 bases for V and 4 bases for J; bases not matched to a gene: 7. Germline loops: CDR1 SGHTA, CDR2 FQGTGA. The study sampled nominally healthy donors, though unrecorded immune exposures were likely. The sample comes from a study of cytomegalovirus exposure and HLA in healthy donors. Study information: Across 350 to 500 genotyped donors, just over 80% landed in the Caucasian-associated ancestry cluster. Study-level results: Reportedly, fewer N-insertions than the roughly 690-donor mean appeared in an Asian-associated ancestry cluster in a later analysis. With later analysis, a missense DCLRE1C variant became linked to TCR beta V- and J-gene trimming.

The PCR contained 60 Vbeta and 13 Jbeta primers. Profiling relied on immunoSEQ multiplex PCR, and the TCRdb table lists in-frame clones only, not all of them. The data hold 160,000 or so clones, with around three quarters observed a single time. This chain joins TRBV7-3 and TRBJ2-7; 8 bases line up with TRBD1. This TCR derives from a man aged 35 to 55 in good health and CMV-seronegative. Sequencing was carried out using PBMCs. The CDR3 loop is CASSLGQGAQYEQYF. As DNA, the CDR3 is TGTGCCAGCAGCTTAGGGCAGGGGGCCCAGTACGAGCAGTACTTC. The entire variable domain, with the rest obtained from reference TRBV7-3 and TRBJ2-7, is as follows: GAGVSQTPSNKVTEKGKYVELRCDPISGHTALYWYRQSLGQGPEFLIYFQGTGAADDSGLPNDRFFAVRPEGSVSTLKIQRTERGDSAVYLCASSLGQGAQYEQYFGPGTRLTVT.